Presented here are 15 T cell receptor beta chains from one specimen sequenced in a study of cytomegalovirus exposure and HLA in healthy donors. The PCR was carried out with 60 Vbeta primers and 13 Jbeta primers. Assay: immunoSEQ multiplex PCR; the TCRdb copy retains only in-frame clones and omits some. The sample yields over 150,000 clones, roughly 80% seen once. The specimen sequenced was PBMCs. Receptors were obtained from a man aged 25-45 years in good health and CMV-seropositive.

The CDR3 loop reads CSVVRGLNTEAFF. CDR3 in DNA: TGCAGCGTCGTCAGGGGGCTGAACACTGAAGCTTTCTTT. The rearrangement links TRBV29-1 to TRBJ1-1; 8 bases match TRBD1. Germline lookup yields CDR1 SQVTM and CDR2 ANQGSEA. Trimming cost V 6 bases and J 0 bases; bases outside gene matches: 3. The CDR3 runs to 13 residues.

The chain is built from TRBV6-1 and TRBJ2-3; 9 bases align to TRBD2. CDR3 length equals 16 residues. Germline CDR1 reads MNHNS; CDR2 reads SASEGT. After removal of 2 bases from V and 4 bases from J, the junction contained 7 bases not matched to a gene. CDR3 loop: CASSELLSGGPDTQYF. DNA of the CDR3: TGTGCCAGCAGTGAATTACTTAGCGGGGGCCCAGATACGCAGTATTTT.

In this sample, this clone turned up a few times. This chain connects TRBV7-2 to TRBJ1-6, with 10 bases aligning to TRBD1. The length of the CDR3 is 14 residues. Losses at the gene ends were 10 bases for V and 10 bases for J; bases not matched to a gene: 10. The germline gives CDR1 SGHTA, CDR2 FQGNSA. Here the CDR3 reads CATKTGGRRSPLHF. The CDR3 DNA sequence: TGTGCCACCAAGACAGGGGGCCGGAGATCACCCCTCCACTTT.

This clone came up a few times. The chain couples TRBV5-1 to TRBJ1-2, with TRBD1 matching over 7 bases. Germline V lookup: CDR1 SGHRS, CDR2 YFSETQ. The CDR3 is 14 residues long. The V segment lost 0 bases and the J segment 5 bases; nucleotides outside the gene matches: 4. CDR3 in amino acids: CASSLEGARYGYTF. The CDR3, as DNA: TGCGCCAGCAGCTTGGAGGGGGCAAGGTATGGCTACACCTTC.

The genes are TRBV5-1 and TRBJ2-7, with D tentatively TRBD2 (6 bases). The V and J ends lost 3 bases and 6 bases respectively, with 13 bases between them. Germline V gene data show CDR1 as SGHRS and CDR2 as YFSETQ. This CDR3 contains 13 residues. This CDR3 reads CASSWDIGGEQYF. CDR3 in DNA: TGCGCCAGCAGCTGGGATATCGGGGGCGAGCAGTACTTC.

This chain links TRBV27 with TRBJ1-6; no clear D. The CDR3 loop spans 14 amino acids. Trimming left V 7 bases short and J 8 bases short, with 15 bases between. Germline V gene data show CDR1 as MNHEY and CDR2 as SMNVEV (reference sequence). The CDR3 DNA reads TGTGCCAGCACCCGAGGGCATTGGGATTCACCCCTCCACTTT. Translating gives CASTRGHWDSPLHF.

This clone has more than one count but fewer than ten. The chain uses TRBV28 and TRBJ2-7; no reliable D call. The CDR3 is 11 residues long. Germline loops: CDR1 MDHEN, CDR2 SYDVKM. Trimming took 6 bases from V and 7 from J, leaving 10 bases between them. CDR3 nucleotides: TGTGCCAGCAGCCCCCCAGGAGAGCAGTACTTC. This codes for CASSPPGEQYF.

The chain has TRBV11-2 and TRBJ2-5; TRBD1 aligns across 7 bases. J lost 4 bases, V lost 6 bases, and 11 bases had no gene match. CDR3 length: 15 residues. CDR1 SGHAT and CDR2 FQNNGV come from the germline V gene. The CDR3 DNA reads as TGTGCCAGCAGACCTTGGACAGGTAGTCGAGAGACCCAGTACTTC. Encoded protein: CASRPWTGSRETQYF.

This clone was recorded only once. One junction end disagrees with the germline gene, perhaps due to a read error. This chain links TRBV5-1 with TRBJ2-1; D possibly corresponds to TRBD2 (6 bases). Per the germline V gene, CDR1 is SGHRS and CDR2 is YFSETQ. The CDR3 runs 17 residues. The CDR3 coding sequence is TGCGCCAGCAGCTTCGACCCCCTAGCGACCTCCGACAATGAGCAGTTCTTC. Protein: CASSFDPLATSDNEQFF. The variable domain in full, completed from reference TRBV5-1 and TRBJ2-1, reads KAGVTQTPRYLIKTRGQQVTLSCSPISGHRSVSWYQQTPGQGLQFLFEYFSETQRNKGNFPGRFSGRQFSNSRSEMNVSTLELGDSALYLCASSFDPLATSDNEQFFGPGTRLTVL.

This clone showed up just a few times. Other DNA sequences of this sample code for an identical CDR3. The rearrangement links TRBV7-9 to TRBJ2-1; 12 bases line up with TRBD2. The CDR3 is 15 residues long. The germline V gene encodes CDR1 SEHNR and CDR2 FQNEAQ (reference sequence). V was pared by 1 base and J by 7 bases, with 2 bases of the junction left unmatched. CDR3 loop: CASSLGLAGVNEQFF. CDR3 in DNA: TGTGCCAGCAGCTTAGGACTAGCGGGAGTTAATGAGCAGTTCTTC.

The chain combines TRBV2 with TRBJ1-1, with a weak D call TRBD1 (5 bases). The V gene lost 5 bases and the J gene lost 5 bases, with 15 bases spanning the gap. The CDR3 runs 14 residues. CDR1 and CDR2 (germline): SNHLY, FYNNEI. The CDR3 here is CASSSGLPGTEAFF. In nucleotides, the CDR3 is TGTGCCAGCAGTTCGGGACTCCCGGGAACTGAAGCTTTCTTT. The whole variable domain, remainder taken from reference TRBV2 and TRBJ1-1, is EPEVTQTPSHQVTQMGQEVILRCVPISNHLYFYWYRQILGQKVEFLVSFYNNEISEKSEIFDDQFSVERPDGSNFTLKIRSTKLEDSAMYFCASSSGLPGTEAFFGQGTRLTVV.

This chain connects TRBV9 to TRBJ2-5; 7 bases match TRBD2. V lost 6 bases to trimming and J lost 2 bases; unmatched junction nucleotides: 4. The germline V gene has CDR1 SGDLS and CDR2 YYNGEE. This CDR3 region has 13 residues. CDR3 region: CASNGGVQETQYF. DNA for the CDR3: TGTGCCAGCAATGGGGGGGTACAAGAGACCCAGTACTTC. The whole variable domain, filled in from reference TRBV9 and TRBJ2-5, reads DSGVTQTPKHLITATGQRVTLRCSPRSGDLSVYWYQQSLDQGLQFLIQYYNGEERAKGNILERFSAQQFPDLHSELNLSSLELGDSALYFCASNGGVQETQYFGPGTRLLVL.

The chain recombines TRBV28 with TRBJ1-5; no clear D gene. Per germline, CDR1 MDHEN and CDR2 SYDVKM. Trimming removed 7 bases at V and 3 bases at J, with 13 bases between. The CDR3 length is 14 residues. As DNA, the CDR3 is TGTGCCAGCAACCCTAACAGTTTCAATCAGCCCCAGCATTTT. The encoded protein is CASNPNSFNQPQHF.

In this sample, this clone turned up a few times. The chain employs TRBV6-6 and TRBJ2-5, with 11 positions matching TRBD1. The trim removed 7 bases at V and 4 bases at J, leaving 11 bases unmatched. This CDR3 is 16 amino acids long. Germline values: CDR1 MNHNY, CDR2 SVGAGI (reference sequence). The CDR3 bases are TGTGCCAGCACCTCAGGACAGGGGGCGCCCCGAGAGACCCAGTACTTC. Translated, it gives CASTSGQGAPRETQYF.

A single count supports this clone. The chain recombines TRBV19 with TRBJ2-2; TRBD1 matches at 7 bases. The trim removed 7 bases at V and 6 bases at J, leaving 14 bases unmatched. The CDR3 contains 16 residues. Germline loops: CDR1 LNHDA, CDR2 SQIVND (reference sequence). CDR3 bases: TGTGCCAGTACCCATTCGGTAGGGGGCGCGGCCGGGGAGCTGTTTTTT. This sequence encodes CASTHSVGGAAGELFF. Drawing the rest from reference TRBV19 and TRBJ2-2, the complete variable domain is DGGITQSPKYLFRKEGQNVTLSCEQNLNHDAMYWYRQDPGQGLRLIYYSQIVNDFQKGDIAEGYSVSREKKESFPLTVTSAQKNPTAFYLCASTHSVGGAAGELFFGEGSRLTVL.